This is a list of T cell receptor beta chains from one sample in a study of cytomegalovirus exposure and HLA in healthy donors. Here immunoSEQ multiplex PCR was the method, and the copy in TCRdb shows in-frame clones only, minus some. This sample has around 150,000 clones; roughly 88% occur once, and the top ten carry roughly 6.7%. Sequenced sample: PBMCs. Receptors were obtained from a man aged 50 to 60 in good health and CMV-seropositive. CDR3s include the opening cysteine and the closing phenylalanine or tryptophan. D genes are given only for firm matches. A row's size may be missing; if present it is once, few, many or a size class.

j_call v_call clone_size d_call cdr3_nt cdr3_aa
TRBJ1-2 TRBV2 NA TRBD1 TGTGCCAGCAGTGAAGAAATAGGCAGGGGGAGATATGGCTACACCTTC CASSEEIGRGRYGYTF
TRBJ2-3 TRBV11-2 NA NA TGTGCCAGCAGCTTAGAGGGGGCCACTAGCACAGATACGCAGTATTTT CASSLEGATSTDTQYF
TRBJ1-4 TRBV4-1 NA NA TGCGCCAGCAGCCAAGCTGGGGTCAGGGGAGATGAAAAACTGTTTTTT CASSQAGVRGDEKLFF
TRBJ2-3 TRBV5-6 once NA TGTGCCAGCAGCTTGTGGGGGGGGCTAGCGGCCCCTCGGGATACGCAGTATTTT CASSLWGGLAAPRDTQYF
TRBJ2-1 TRBV7-9 NA TRBD2 TGTGCCAGCAGCCCTAGCGGGGGGGCCTACAATGAGCAGTTCTTC CASSPSGGAYNEQFF
TRBJ1-1 TRBV30 NA NA TGTGCCTGGAGTGTATGGGGGAGGACTGAAGCTTTCTTT CAWSVWGRTEAFF
TRBJ2-1 TRBV11-2 NA TRBD2 TGTGCCAGCAGCTTTCTAGCGGGAGTCCCCAACAATGAGCAGTTCTTC CASSFLAGVPNNEQFF
TRBJ2-1 TRBV29-1 once TRBD2 TGCAGCGTGGGCCCGACTAGCGGGAGGGCACATGAGCAGTTCTTC CSVGPTSGRAHEQFF
TRBJ1-5 TRBV15 NA NA TGTGCCACCAGCGCGGGTAGCAATCAGCCCCAGCATTTT CATSAGSNQPQHF
TRBJ2-1 TRBV28 NA TRBD2 TGTGCCAGCAGTTCCCCCCGGACTAGCGTCTCCTACAATGAGCAGTTCTTC CASSSPRTSVSYNEQFF
TRBJ1-2 TRBV29-1 NA NA TGCAGCGTTACCCCCCTTCTGGGGAGGGAGACCTATGGCTACACCTTC CSVTPLLGRETYGYTF
TRBJ2-7 TRBV5-1 NA NA TGCGCCAGCAGCTTGGCTCAGGGAAACGAGCAGTACTTC CASSLAQGNEQYF
TRBJ1-2 TRBV27 NA TRBD1 TGTGCCAGCAGTTCCACAGGGGCGTGGGATGGCTACACCTTC CASSSTGAWDGYTF
TRBJ2-7 TRBV4-1 NA NA TGCGCCAGCAGCCCCAACCTATCCTACGAGCAGTACTTC CASSPNLSYEQYF
TRBJ2-1 TRBV7-9 NA NA TGTGCCAGCAGCTTAGCGGGAGCGTTCTACAATGAGCAGTTCTTC CASSLAGAFYNEQFF
TRBJ2-1 TRBV7-3 once NA TGTGCCAGCAGCGCCTTAGGGGGAACCTACAATGAGCAGTTCTTC CASSALGGTYNEQFF
TRBJ2-4 TRBV7-2 few TRBD2 TGTGCCAGCAGCCGTCTTCTAGCGGTAGCCAAAAACATTCAGTACTTC CASSRLLAVAKNIQYF
TRBJ1-1 TRBV5-1 NA NA TGCGCCAGCAGCCGAGACACGACGGTTGGTGAAGCTTTCTTT CASSRDTTVGEAFF
TRBJ2-7 TRBV11-2 NA NA TGTGCCACCCAATTGGTTTTGGGGGCTAAAGAGCAGTACTTC CATQLVLGAKEQYF
TRBJ1-2 TRBV5-4 NA TRBD1 TGTGCCAGCAGCTCGACAGGGGGCGCAGGCTACACCTTC CASSSTGGAGYTF
TRBJ1-3 TRBV7-8 NA TRBD1 TGTGCCAGCAGCCTCAGACAGGGCCAACGGGACACCATATATTTT CASSLRQGQRDTIYF
TRBJ1-2 TRBV6-1 few NA TGTGCCAGCAGTTATGAACAGATCTATGGCTACACCTTC CASSYEQIYGYTF
TRBJ2-2 TRBV6-4 NA TRBD2 TGTGCCAGCAAGGGACTAGCGGGGGACACCGGGGAGCTGTTTTTT CASKGLAGDTGELFF
TRBJ1-6 TRBV7-8 NA TRBD1 TGTGCCAGCAGCTTAGAGGCAGGACAGGGGAATTCACCCCTCCACTTT CASSLEAGQGNSPLHF
TRBJ2-7 TRBV7-3 NA TRBD2 TGTGCCAGCAGCATCCAAGCGGGGGACCCCTCCTACGAGCAGTACTTC CASSIQAGDPSYEQYF
TRBJ1-5 TRBV9 NA TRBD1 TGTGCCAGCGGTAGGGACAGCCATCAGCCCCAGCATTTT CASGRDSHQPQHF
TRBJ2-7 TRBV7-9 NA TRBD2 TGTGCCAGCACCTCGGGGGGGGAACTACTTATCAAGCAGTACTTC CASTSGGELLIKQYF
TRBJ2-3 TRBV21-1 NA NA TGTGCCAGCAGCAAAATTGCGCCCCCGGGAGACCTCACAGATACGCAGTATTTT CASSKIAPPGDLTDTQYF
TRBJ1-2 TRBV6-5 NA NA TGTGCCAGCAGTTACACTACAGGGTGGGCGAACTATGGCTACACCTTC CASSYTTGWANYGYTF
TRBJ2-4 TRBV9 once NA TGTGCCAGCAGCGTAGACGGTACCCGGGGAAACATTCAGTACTTC CASSVDGTRGNIQYF
TRBJ2-1 TRBV2 once TRBD2 TGTGCCAGCAGGATACTAGCGGGAGAGGATGAGCAGTTCTTC CASRILAGEDEQFF
TRBJ1-1 TRBV27 many NA TGTGCCAGCAGTTTAAGGGGGAAAGGGAACACTGAAGCTTTCTTT CASSLRGKGNTEAFF